Listed here are 19 T cell receptor beta chains from one sample, sequenced in a study of shared clonotypes between healthy human individuals. Sequencing used immunoSEQ multiplex PCR; TCRdb keeps in-frame clones, though not all of them. Of 950,000 to 1,100,000 clones listed, 70% to 80% are singletons. Material: memory CD4+ T cells from PBMCs. Noted subset: CD45RA-negative fraction. The receptors were sampled from a young man in good health. Some clones in this sample may be carry-over from other donors' samples.

CDR3: CASSPPGIAAEGLEQFF. The CDR3 bases are TGTGCCAGCTCACCGCCCGGTATTGCGGCTGAGGGGCTTGAGCAGTTCTTC. V gene TRBV18 combines with J gene TRBJ2-1; D tentatively reads TRBD1 or TRBD2 (5 bases each). The CDR3 runs to 17 residues. Trimming left V 3 bases short and J 9 bases short, with 24 bases between. Looked up from germline, CDR1 is KGHSH and CDR2 is LQKENI. Complete variable domain (other parts from reference TRBV18 and TRBJ2-1): NAGVMQNPRHLVRRRGQEARLRCSPMKGHSHVYWYRQLPEEGLKFMVYLQKENIIDESGMPKERFSAEFPKEGPSILRIQQVVRGDSAAYFCASSPPGIAAEGLEQFFGPGTRLTVL.

The chain is built from TRBV18 and TRBJ2-4, with unresolved D. The CDR3 is 18 amino acids. Trimming pared 3 bases from V and 3 bases from J, leaving 21 bases between. From germline, CDR1 is KGHSH and CDR2 LQKENI. The CDR3 reads CASSPGSGRMRDKNIQYF. As DNA, the CDR3 is TGTGCCAGCTCACCCGGTTCCGGACGGATGAGAGACAAAAACATTCAGTACTTC.

The V and J genes are TRBV1 and TRBJ2-3; the table's D call TRBD1 went unverified against the DNA. TRBV1 is a known pseudogene. The length of the CDR3 is 13 residues. The CDR3 here is CTSSQGGPYTQYF. CDR3 coding DNA: TGCACCAGCAGCCAAGGTGGCCCCTATACGCAGTATTTT.

The CDR3 loop is CASSLPDGADTQYF. The DNA of the CDR3 is TGCGCCAGCAGCTTGCCCGACGGCGCAGATACGCAGTATTTT. This chain connects TRBV5-1 to TRBJ2-3, with D unresolved. CDR1 is SGHRS and CDR2 is YFSETQ in the germline V gene. V was shortened by 1 base and J by 4 bases, with 10 bases between the two germline ends. This CDR3 is 14 amino acids long.

In nucleotides, the CDR3 is TGTGCCAGCAGCTTGGCAGGACTAGCGTATCAAGAGACCCAGTACTTC. Translation gives CASSLAGLAYQETQYF. The chain combines TRBV5-5 with TRBJ2-5; 9 nucleotides line up with TRBD2. Trimming at V came to 0 bases and at J to 2 bases, leaving 5 bases not matched to a gene. The CDR3 length is 16 residues. Germline-derived CDR1 and CDR2 are SGHKS and YYEKEE (reference sequence).

The sample holds a few counts of this clone. The chain recombines TRBV20-1 with TRBJ2-3, with 7 bases fitting TRBD2. CDR3 length: 11 residues. V trimming: 4 bases; J trimming: 9 bases; junction bases outside the gene matches: 4. Germline V gene sequence: CDR1 DFQATT, CDR2 SNEGSKA (reference sequence). The CDR3 sequence is CSANPGLTQYF. The CDR3 nucleotides are TGCAGTGCTAATCCGGGACTAACGCAGTATTTT.

The gene calls are TRBV5-4 and TRBJ2-6; TRBD2 aligns across 8 bases. The CDR3 runs to 18 residues. With 2 bases clipped from V and 0 bases from J, the junction kept 7 bases outside the gene matches. The germline V gene encodes CDR1 SGHNT and CDR2 YYREEE (reference sequence). The CDR3 reads CASSFWAGGSSGANVLTF. The CDR3, as DNA: TGTGCCAGCAGCTTTTGGGCGGGAGGAAGCTCTGGGGCCAACGTCCTGACTTTC.

V is TRBV28 and J is TRBJ2-2; possibly TRBD1 or TRBD2 for D (6 bases each). CDR1 and CDR2 (germline): MDHEN, SYDVKM. V was pared by 3 bases and J by 5 bases, with 16 bases between. The CDR3 covers 16 residues. The CDR3 here is CASSFLGAGRTGELFF. The CDR3 DNA reads as TGTGCCAGCAGTTTCCTGGGGGCAGGGAGGACCGGGGAGCTGTTTTTT. The full variable domain, its missing parts supplied by reference TRBV28 and TRBJ2-2, is DVKVTQSSRYLVKRTGEKVFLECVQDMDHENMFWYRQDPGLGLRLIYFSYDVKMKEKGDIPEGYSVSREKKERFSLILESASTNQTSMYLCASSFLGAGRTGELFFGEGSRLTVL.

V is TRBV29-1 and J is TRBJ1-1, with D perhaps matching TRBD1 (5 bases). CDR3 length: 15 amino acids. Germline V gene sequence: CDR1 SQVTM, CDR2 ANQGSEA. V dropped 4 bases and J dropped 6 bases, with 21 bases sitting between them. The CDR3, as DNA: TGCAGCGTTGCGCAGGGAGGAGGCCGGGGGGCTGAAGCTTTCTTT. Protein sequence: CSVAQGGGRGAEAFF.

This chain links TRBV7-6 with TRBJ2-5; D not resolved. Germline CDR1 and CDR2: SGHVS and FNYEAQ. The CDR3 contains 13 residues. V lost 4 bases and J lost 3, with 9 bases in between. The CDR3 DNA is TGTGCCAGCAGCTCAAAGCGAGAAGAGACCCAGTACTTC. Protein: CASSSKREETQYF.

This clone has only one observation. It differs at one base from a far larger clone, so likely a read error. Different DNA sequences within this sample yield the same CDR3. The rearrangement links TRBV29-1 to TRBJ1-1; D unclear. The CDR3 consists of 12 residues. Germline loops: CDR1 SQVTM, CDR2 ANQGSEA. V lost 6 bases and J lost 1, with 9 bases in between. CDR3 sequence: CSVLTGNTEAFF. In DNA form, the CDR3 reads TGCAGCGTCCTGACGGGGAACACTGAAGCTTTCTTT.

This clone was seen more than once but under ten times. This chain uses TRBV28 with TRBJ1-1; D remains unclear. Germline V gene lookup returns CDR1 MDHEN and CDR2 SYDVKM. This CDR3 spans 13 amino acids. V lost 9 bases and J 4 bases, leaving 15 bases between the germline ends. CDR3 in amino acids: CASARTRRTEAFF. The CDR3 DNA reads as TGTGCCAGTGCGAGAACAAGGCGCACTGAAGCTTTCTTT.

This chain connects TRBV2 to TRBJ2-6; perhaps TRBD1 as D (5 bases). The germline V gene encodes CDR1 SNHLY and CDR2 FYNNEI. V lost 3 bases, J lost 2 bases, and 8 bases lay in between. This CDR3 is built from 15 residues. As DNA, the CDR3 is TGTGCCAGCAGTGATTTAGGGGCTGGGGCCAACGTCCTGACTTTC. This sequence encodes CASSDLGAGANVLTF.

The chain couples TRBV11-2 to TRBJ2-2; D could derive from TRBD1 or TRBD2 (5 bases each). The CDR3 contains 15 residues. The V end was cut by 5 bases, the J end by 4 bases, with 14 bases between. Germline V gene data show CDR1 as SGHAT and CDR2 as FQNNGV. The CDR3 here is CASSPRGASTGELFF. The CDR3, as DNA: TGTGCCAGCAGCCCCCGAGGGGCCAGCACCGGGGAGCTGTTTTTT.

V and J are TRBV7-3 and TRBJ1-1; possibly TRBD1 for D (5 bases). V lost 6 bases to trimming and J lost 0 bases, with 8 bases between them. The CDR3 has 13 amino acids. Germline CDR1 and CDR2: SGHTA and FQGTGA. The CDR3 region has the DNA TGTGCCAGCAGATCCAGGGTGAACACTGAAGCTTTCTTT. Amino acid sequence: CASRSRVNTEAFF.

The CDR3 loop is CASSLVGVSYNEQFF. The CDR3 nucleotides read TGTGCCAGCAGCTTAGTTGGGGTCTCCTACAATGAGCAGTTCTTC. The chain uses TRBV7-2 and TRBJ2-1; no firm D call. This CDR3 region has 15 residues. V was trimmed by 1 base and J by 0 bases, leaving 7 bases between them. Germline V lookup: CDR1 SGHTA, CDR2 FQGNSA. Full variable domain (remainder filled in from reference TRBV7-2 and TRBJ2-1): GAGVSQSPSNKVTEKGKDVELRCDPISGHTALYWYRQSLGQGLEFLIYFQGNSAPDKSGLPSDRFSAERTGGSVSTLTIQRTQQEDSAVYLCASSLVGVSYNEQFFGPGTRLTVL.

The chain is built from TRBV2 and TRBJ1-2, with 8 bases fitting TRBD1. CDR3 length equals 13 residues. From germline, CDR1 is SNHLY and CDR2 FYNNEI. Losses at the gene ends were 5 bases for V and 8 bases for J; bases not matched to a gene: 7. The DNA for the CDR3 is TGTGCCAGCAGTTTGACAGGGGAGGGCGGCTACACCTTC. Residues: CASSLTGEGGYTF.

This clone appeared a single time. The chain links TRBV9 to TRBJ2-1; D ambiguous. Germline CDR1 is SGDLS and CDR2 is YYNGEE. This CDR3 is 14 amino acids long. Between the trimmed V and J ends, which lost 0 bases and 7 bases, there was a span of 11 bases. This chain's CDR3 is CASSVGVSDNEQFF. The CDR3 bases are TGTGCCAGCAGCGTAGGGGTTTCGGATAATGAGCAGTTCTTC. Full variable domain (rest looked up from reference TRBV9 and TRBJ2-1): DSGVTQTPKHLITATGQRVTLRCSPRSGDLSVYWYQQSLDQGLQFLIQYYNGEERAKGNILERFSAQQFPDLHSELNLSSLELGDSALYFCASSVGVSDNEQFFGPGTRLTVL.

The V and J genes are TRBV5-1 and TRBJ2-7; TRBD1 matches 7 bases. The CDR3 loop spans 13 amino acids. Germline V gives CDR1 SGHRS, CDR2 YFSETQ. After removal of 3 bases from V and 3 bases from J, the junction contained 3 bases not matched to a gene. The CDR3 is CASSSNRGYEQYF. The CDR3 nucleotides are TGCGCCAGCAGCTCGAACAGGGGCTACGAGCAGTACTTC.